This entry lists 14 T cell receptor beta chains sequenced from one sample in a study of T-cell memory formation after mild COVID-19 (dated by TCRdb to the early 2020s). The protocol used for the library was 5' RACE. The listed sequencing device is Illumina NovaSeq 6000. TCRdb reprocessed the public reads (quality trimming at Q25 with fastp, clone calling with MiXCR) and kept in-frame beta chains. CDR3 protein sequences are deduplicated, and each keeps its most common genes and DNA. The sample has about 400,000 distinct CDR3 sequences on record, 20% to 25% of them singletons. The top ten hold about 10% of the sample. Sequenced: PBMCs or a T cell subset sorted from them (not recorded which). The receptors were gathered from an adult woman who had mild COVID-19 (a few samples of this study predate the infection). The sample titles of this study are shuffled in the database, so cell type and time point are left out; the donor was told from shared clones.

This sequence joins TRBV5-1 and TRBJ2-7; TRBD1 aligns across 11 bases. V trimming: 4 bases; J trimming: 5 bases; junction bases outside the gene matches: 2. The CDR3 consists of 13 residues. Germline V gene sequence: CDR1 SGHRS, CDR2 YFSETQ. CDR3 nucleotide sequence: TGCGCCAGCAGCGGGGGACAGGGGGACGAGCAGTACTTC. Translation gives CASSGGQGDEQYF.

J is TRBJ1-3 and V is TRBV4-1, with D unclear. The V gene's germline CDR1 is MGHRA and CDR2 YSYEKL. Trimming cost V 5 bases and J 4 bases, with 21 bases left between them. The CDR3 runs to 17 residues. The CDR3 coding sequence is TGCGCCAGCAGCGAACAACCTAACTCCCCGGGGGGAAACACCATATATTTT. Residues: CASSEQPNSPGGNTIYF.

The sample holds a few counts of this clonotype. The chain uses TRBV7-8 and TRBJ2-6; tentatively, D is TRBD1 (5 bases). V lost 1 base and J lost 1, with 8 bases in between. Germline V gene sequence: CDR1 SGHVS, CDR2 FQNEAQ. The CDR3 consists of 16 residues. CDR3 sequence: CASSLDAGSGANVLTF. The CDR3 nucleotides read TGTGCCAGCAGCTTAGATGCAGGGTCTGGGGCCAACGTCCTGACTTTC.

The V and J genes are TRBV4-3 and TRBJ2-2; D gene uncertain. Trimming removed 1 base from V and 0 bases from J, with 6 bases in between. The CDR3 is 15 amino acids. CDR1 and CDR2 (germline): LGHNA, YSLEER. This chain's CDR3 is CASSQGYTNTGELFF. Written as DNA, the CDR3 is TGCGCCAGCAGCCAAGGATACACGAACACCGGGGAGCTGTTTTTT.

This clonotype was observed a few times. V is TRBV20-1 and J is TRBJ2-6, with TRBD1 as a possible D gene (6 bases). This CDR3 spans 14 amino acids. Deletions cut 6 bases from V and 2 bases from J, with 11 bases between. The germline CDR1 and CDR2 sequences are DFQATT and SNEGSKA (reference sequence). In nucleotides, the CDR3 is TGCAGTGCCGCAAACAGGGCTGGGGCCAACGTCCTGACTTTC. Encoded protein: CSAANRAGANVLTF.

CDR3: CASSQEDRVGVDEQYF. CDR3 coding DNA: TGCGCCAGCAGCCAAGAGGACAGGGTTGGAGTCGACGAGCAGTACTTC. The chain joins TRBV4-1 to TRBJ2-7; 8 nucleotides align to TRBD1. This CDR3 contains 16 residues. Germline V gene lookup returns CDR1 MGHRA and CDR2 YSYEKL. Losses at the gene ends were 0 bases for V and 5 bases for J; bases not matched to a gene: 9.

This clonotype showed up just a few times. The chain employs TRBV5-1 and TRBJ2-5; 7 bases are a match to TRBD1. CDR3 length equals 13 residues. V lost 6 bases, J lost 4 bases, and 6 bases stayed unmatched. Germline V gene sequence: CDR1 SGHRS, CDR2 YFSETQ. Written as DNA, the CDR3 is TGCGCCAGCAATCCAGGGGGAACAGAGACCCAGTACTTC. Its protein is CASNPGGTETQYF.

The genes are TRBV6-2 or TRBV6-3 and TRBJ2-1; D is unresolved. The V end lost 5 bases, the J end lost 8 bases, and 7 bases lay between the germline ends. Germline CDR1 is MNHEY and CDR2 is SVGEGT. The CDR3 contains 11 residues. In nucleotides, the CDR3 is TGTGCCAGCAGTAGGCCCGATGAGCAGTTCTTC. Protein sequence: CASSRPDEQFF.

This clonotype was detected a few times. The chain joins TRBV3-1 to TRBJ2-5; a weak D match, TRBD2 (6 bases). V shed 6 bases and J shed 1 base, with 9 bases lying between them. Germline assignment: CDR1 LGHDT and CDR2 YNNKEL (reference sequence). This CDR3 has 13 residues. CDR3 sequence reads: CASRGDFQETQYF. DNA of the CDR3: TGTGCCAGCAGGGGGGACTTCCAAGAGACCCAGTACTTC.

This clonotype was detected only a few times. This chain connects TRBV4-1 to TRBJ2-3; D may be TRBD2 (7 bases). V was clipped by 4 bases and J by 0 bases, with 11 bases between them. The CDR3 extends over 15 amino acids. Germline V lookup: CDR1 MGHRA, CDR2 YSYEKL. The CDR3 region is CASSPRGASTDTQYF. CDR3 nucleotide sequence: TGCGCCAGCAGCCCCCGGGGGGCAAGCACAGATACGCAGTATTTT.

The chain combines TRBV20-1 with TRBJ2-2, with a tentative D call TRBD2 (5 bases). The CDR3 extends over 13 amino acids. Trimming removed 3 bases from V and 5 bases from J, with 10 bases in between. Looked up from germline, CDR1 is DFQATT and CDR2 is SNEGSKA (reference sequence). The CDR3 protein is CSASPGWTGELFF. The DNA for the CDR3 is TGCAGTGCTAGCCCGGGGTGGACCGGGGAGCTGTTTTTT.

This clonotype was counted ten times or more. The chain couples TRBV12-3 or TRBV12-4 to TRBJ2-5, with TRBD2 as a possible D gene (7 bases). CDR3 length: 16 amino acids. V lost 6 bases, J lost 2 bases, and 19 bases lay in between. The CDR3 region is CASRPSGGGSQETQYF. CDR3 nucleotides: TGTGCCAGCAGGCCCTCGGGCGGGGGCTCTCAAGAGACCCAGTACTTC.

This clonotype showed up just a few times. The gene calls are TRBV3-1 and TRBJ1-5, with D hard to call. Deletions cut 3 bases from V and 2 bases from J, with 11 bases between. Germline assignment: CDR1 LGHDT and CDR2 YNNKEL (reference sequence). The CDR3 covers 15 residues. The CDR3 sequence is CASSHERVRNQPQHF. The CDR3 bases are TGTGCCAGCAGCCATGAGAGGGTGCGCAATCAGCCCCAGCATTTT. Full variable domain (outside the CDR3, taken from reference TRBV3-1 and TRBJ1-5): DTAVSQTPKYLVTQMGNDKSIKCEQNLGHDTMYWYKQDSKKFLKIMFSYNNKELIINETVPNRFSPKSPDKAHLNLHINSLELGDSAVYFCASSHERVRNQPQHFGDGTRLSIL.

This clonotype occurred a few times. The V and J genes are TRBV7-9 and TRBJ1-2, with TRBD1 identical over 8 bases. Germline V gene data show CDR1 as SEHNR and CDR2 as FQNEAQ (reference sequence). CDR3 length: 16 residues. V was clipped by 4 bases and J by 2 bases; unmatched bases: 9. The CDR3 loop reads CASSSPGTGTNYGYTF. CDR3 bases: TGTGCCAGCAGCTCGCCCGGGACAGGAACGAACTATGGCTACACCTTC. The full variable domain, in which reference TRBV7-9 and TRBJ1-2 provide the parts outside the CDR3, is DTGVSQNPRHKITKRGQNVTFRCDPISEHNRLYWYRQTLGQGPEFLTYFQNEAQLEKSRLLSDRFSAERPKGSFSTLEIQRTEQGDSAMYLCASSSPGTGTNYGYTFGSGTRLTVV.